A single sample is the source of the 3 T cell receptor beta chains below, sequenced in a study of neoadjuvant anti-PD-1 for oral cavity cancer. Using immunoSEQ multiplex PCR, the repertoire was profiled, and TCRdb retains in-frame clones only, with some absent. The data contain fewer than 70,000 clones, 70% to 85% of them seen just once; the ten biggest clones take up just over 2.5%. The source was PBMCs, collected before nivolumab (anti-PD-1) treatment. These TCRs come from a person aged 35 to 85 with oral cavity squamous cell carcinoma.

The CDR3 DNA is TGTGCCAGCAGCTTATTAGTGAACACTGAAGCTTTCTTT. Its protein is CASSLLVNTEAFF. The chain carries TRBV7-8 and TRBJ1-1; D gene unclear. Trimming shortened V by 2 bases and J by 0 bases, and 4 bases separated the two germline ends. Per the germline V gene, CDR1 is SGHVS and CDR2 is FQNEAQ. The CDR3 runs to 13 residues.

The V call is TRBV5-5, the J call TRBJ1-5; D gene ambiguous. The V and J ends lost 1 base and 0 bases respectively, with 8 bases between them. Germline CDR1 reads SGHKS; CDR2 reads YYEKEE (reference sequence). This CDR3 spans 15 amino acids. The CDR3 protein is CASSLYKTSNQPQHF. The CDR3 nucleotides are TGTGCCAGCAGCTTGTACAAAACTAGCAATCAGCCCCAGCATTTT.

The genes are TRBV5-4 and TRBJ2-7; D remains unclear. The CDR3 runs to 14 residues. V shed 0 bases and J shed 0 bases, with 7 bases lying between them. The V gene's germline CDR1 is SGHNT and CDR2 YYREEE (reference sequence). The CDR3 sequence: CASSLDYSSYEQYF. For the CDR3, the DNA is TGTGCCAGCAGCTTGGACTATAGCTCCTACGAGCAGTACTTC.